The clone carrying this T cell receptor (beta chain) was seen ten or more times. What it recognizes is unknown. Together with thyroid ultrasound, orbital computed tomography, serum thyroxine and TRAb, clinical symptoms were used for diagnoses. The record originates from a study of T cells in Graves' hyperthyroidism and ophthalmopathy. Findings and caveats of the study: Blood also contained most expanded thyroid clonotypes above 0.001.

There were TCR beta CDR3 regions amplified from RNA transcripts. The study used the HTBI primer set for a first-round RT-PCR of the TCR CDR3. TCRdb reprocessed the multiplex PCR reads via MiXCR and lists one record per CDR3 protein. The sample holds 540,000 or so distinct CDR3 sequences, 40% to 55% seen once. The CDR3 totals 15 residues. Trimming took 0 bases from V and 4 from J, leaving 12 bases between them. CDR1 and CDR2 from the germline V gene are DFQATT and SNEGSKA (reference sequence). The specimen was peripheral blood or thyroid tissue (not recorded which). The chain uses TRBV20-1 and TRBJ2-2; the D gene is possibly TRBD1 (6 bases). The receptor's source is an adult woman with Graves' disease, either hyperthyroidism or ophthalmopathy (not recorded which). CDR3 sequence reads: CSARDRGRGTGELFF. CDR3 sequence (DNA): TGCAGTGCTAGAGATCGGGGCAGGGGCACCGGGGAGCTGTTTTTT.